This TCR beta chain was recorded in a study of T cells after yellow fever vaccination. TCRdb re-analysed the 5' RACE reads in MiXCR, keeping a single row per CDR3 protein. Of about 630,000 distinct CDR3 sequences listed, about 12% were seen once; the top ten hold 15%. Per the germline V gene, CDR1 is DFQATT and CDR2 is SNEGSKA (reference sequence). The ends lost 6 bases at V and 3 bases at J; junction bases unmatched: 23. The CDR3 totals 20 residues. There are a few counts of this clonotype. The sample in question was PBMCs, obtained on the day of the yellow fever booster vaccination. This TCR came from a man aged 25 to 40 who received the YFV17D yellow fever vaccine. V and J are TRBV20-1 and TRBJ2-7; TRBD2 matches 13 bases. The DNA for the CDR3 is TGCAGTGCCAACGGGGGGGCCCGGACTAGCGGGAGTTTTCCCCTCTACGAGCAGTACTTC. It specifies CSANGGARTSGSFPLYEQYF.